This T cell receptor beta chain was obtained from a study of human T cells and chemical hapten exposure. About the research overall: For the roughly 24-week duration of the study, patients were given weekly doses of diphenylcyclopropenone on the scalp. Minor volume differences among pooled libraries chiefly drove per-sample TCR yield variation. Study-level results: PT1 expanded TCR numbers rose with patch test score.

The CDR3 has 14 residues. Germline assignment: CDR1 LGHDT and CDR2 YNNKEL (reference sequence). Trimming shortened V by 4 bases and J by 1 base, and 8 bases separated the two germline ends. It was the library that attached unique molecular identifiers to individual cDNA molecules. One entry per CDR3 protein results from TCRdb running MiXCR on the RACE reads. The table includes some 84,000 distinct CDR3 sequences, about 9% detected once. As for time point: pre-sensitization, week 0. The sample's treatment: therapeutic diphenylcyclopropenone sensitization with weekly scalp DPC. This clonotype was picked up many times. Its target is not known.

The sequence was collected from a middle-aged man with alopecia areata. Some clones in this sample may be carry-over from other donors' samples. The chain employs TRBV3-1 and TRBJ2-1, with a weak D call TRBD1 (6 bases). Here the sequenced sample was whole blood, taken in connection with sensitization to the hapten diphenylcyclopropenone (DPC). The DNA of the CDR3 is TGTGCCAGCAGCCCAGGGGTATCCTACAATGAGCAGTTCTTC. Translating gives CASSPGVSYNEQFF.